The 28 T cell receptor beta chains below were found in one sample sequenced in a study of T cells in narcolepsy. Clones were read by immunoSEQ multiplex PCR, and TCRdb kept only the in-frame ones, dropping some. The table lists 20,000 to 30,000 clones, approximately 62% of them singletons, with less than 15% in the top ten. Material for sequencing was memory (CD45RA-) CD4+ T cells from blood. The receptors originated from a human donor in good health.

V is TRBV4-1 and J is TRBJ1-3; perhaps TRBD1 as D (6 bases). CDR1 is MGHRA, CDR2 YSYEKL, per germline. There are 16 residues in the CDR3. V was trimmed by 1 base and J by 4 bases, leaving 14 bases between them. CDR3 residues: CASSQGLQGVGNTIYF. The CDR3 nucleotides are TGCGCCAGCAGCCAAGGGTTACAGGGAGTAGGAAACACCATATATTTT.

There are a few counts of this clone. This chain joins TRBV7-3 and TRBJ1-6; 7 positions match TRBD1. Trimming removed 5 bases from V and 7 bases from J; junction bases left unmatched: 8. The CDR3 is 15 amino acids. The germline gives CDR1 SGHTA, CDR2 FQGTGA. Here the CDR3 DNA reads TGTGCCAGCAGCGCGACCGGGACAGACAATTCACCCCTCCACTTT. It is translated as CASSATGTDNSPLHF.

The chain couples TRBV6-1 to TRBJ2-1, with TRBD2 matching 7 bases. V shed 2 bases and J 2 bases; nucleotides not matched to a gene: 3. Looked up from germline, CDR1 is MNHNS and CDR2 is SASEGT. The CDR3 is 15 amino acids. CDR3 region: CASSEMREPYNEQFF. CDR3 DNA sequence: TGTGCCAGCAGTGAAATGCGGGAGCCCTACAATGAGCAGTTCTTC.

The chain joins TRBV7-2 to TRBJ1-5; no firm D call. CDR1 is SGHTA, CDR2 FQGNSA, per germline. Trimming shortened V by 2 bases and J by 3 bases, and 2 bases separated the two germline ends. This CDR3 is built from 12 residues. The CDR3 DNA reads TGTGCCAGCAGCTTATACAATCAGCCCCAGCATTTT. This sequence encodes CASSLYNQPQHF.

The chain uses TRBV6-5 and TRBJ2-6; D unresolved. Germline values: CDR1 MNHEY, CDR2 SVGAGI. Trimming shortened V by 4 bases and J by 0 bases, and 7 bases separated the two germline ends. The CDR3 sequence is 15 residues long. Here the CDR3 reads CASSSPSSGANVLTF. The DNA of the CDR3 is TGTGCCAGCAGTTCCCCCAGCTCTGGGGCCAACGTCCTGACTTTC.

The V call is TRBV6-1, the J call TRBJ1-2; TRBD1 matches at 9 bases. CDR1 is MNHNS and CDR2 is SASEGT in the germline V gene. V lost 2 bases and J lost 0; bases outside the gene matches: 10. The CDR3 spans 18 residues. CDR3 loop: CASSESPTGGSANYGYTF. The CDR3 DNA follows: TGTGCCAGCAGTGAATCCCCGACAGGGGGTTCAGCTAACTATGGCTACACCTTC.

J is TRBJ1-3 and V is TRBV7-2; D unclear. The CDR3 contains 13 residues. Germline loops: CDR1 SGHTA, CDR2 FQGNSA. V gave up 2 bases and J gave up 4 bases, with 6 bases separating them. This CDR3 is CASSLIRGNTIYF. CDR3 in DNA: TGTGCCAGCAGCTTAATAAGGGGAAACACCATATATTTT.

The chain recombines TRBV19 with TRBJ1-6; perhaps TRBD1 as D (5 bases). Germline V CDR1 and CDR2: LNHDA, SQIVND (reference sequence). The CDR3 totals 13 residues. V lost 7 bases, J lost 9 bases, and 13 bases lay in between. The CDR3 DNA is TGTGCCAGTACTGGCCAGGGTGGTTCACCCCTCCACTTT. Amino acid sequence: CASTGQGGSPLHF.

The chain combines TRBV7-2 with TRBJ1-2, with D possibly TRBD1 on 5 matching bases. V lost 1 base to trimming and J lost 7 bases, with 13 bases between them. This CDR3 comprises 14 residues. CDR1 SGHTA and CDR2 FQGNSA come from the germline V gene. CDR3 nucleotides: TGTGCCAGCAGCTTAGGGGGCTCAGGGAGTGGCTACACCTTC. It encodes CASSLGGSGSGYTF.

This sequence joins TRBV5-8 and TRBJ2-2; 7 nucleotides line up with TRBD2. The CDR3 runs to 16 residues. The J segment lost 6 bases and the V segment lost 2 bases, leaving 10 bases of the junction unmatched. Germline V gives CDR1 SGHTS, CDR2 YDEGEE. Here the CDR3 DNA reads TGTGCCAGCAGCTTTTACCGGCGGGAGTTAGCCGGGGAGCTGTTTTTT. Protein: CASSFYRRELAGELFF.

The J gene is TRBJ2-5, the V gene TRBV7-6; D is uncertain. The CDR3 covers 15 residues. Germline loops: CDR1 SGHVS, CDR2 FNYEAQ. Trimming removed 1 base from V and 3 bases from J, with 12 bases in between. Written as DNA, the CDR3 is TGTGCCAGCAGCTTAGGGTCAGGTGGGGAAGAGACCCAGTACTTC. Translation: CASSLGSGGEETQYF. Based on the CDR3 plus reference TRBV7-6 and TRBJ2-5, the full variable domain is GAGVSQSPRYKVTKRGQDVALRCDPISGHVSLYWYRQALGQGPEFLTYFNYEAQQDKSGLPNDRFSAERPEGSISTLTIQRTEQRDSAMYRCASSLGSGGEETQYFGPGTRLLVL.

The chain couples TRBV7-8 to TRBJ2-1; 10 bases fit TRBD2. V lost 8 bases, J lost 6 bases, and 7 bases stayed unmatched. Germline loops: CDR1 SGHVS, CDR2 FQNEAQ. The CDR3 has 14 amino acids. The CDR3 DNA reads TGTGCCAGCCTGAGCGGGGGGGCCCCCAATGAGCAGTTCTTC. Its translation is CASLSGGAPNEQFF.

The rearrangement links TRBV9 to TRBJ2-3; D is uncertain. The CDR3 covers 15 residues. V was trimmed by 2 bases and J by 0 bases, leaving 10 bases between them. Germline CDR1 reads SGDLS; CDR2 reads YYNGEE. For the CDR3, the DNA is TGTGCCAGCAGCGTGACCATTAGCAGCACAGATACGCAGTATTTT. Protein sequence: CASSVTISSTDTQYF.

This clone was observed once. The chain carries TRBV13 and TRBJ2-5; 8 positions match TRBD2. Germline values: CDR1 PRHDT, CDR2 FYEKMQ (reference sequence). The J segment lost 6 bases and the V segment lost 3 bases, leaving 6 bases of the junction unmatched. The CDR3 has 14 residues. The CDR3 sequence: CASSFGAGDQTQYF. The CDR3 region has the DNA TGTGCCAGCAGCTTTGGAGCGGGGGACCAGACCCAGTACTTC.

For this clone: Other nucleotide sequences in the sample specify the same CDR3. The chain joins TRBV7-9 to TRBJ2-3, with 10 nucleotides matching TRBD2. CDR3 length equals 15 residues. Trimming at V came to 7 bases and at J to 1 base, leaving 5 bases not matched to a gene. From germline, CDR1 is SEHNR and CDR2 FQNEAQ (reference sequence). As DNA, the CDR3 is TGTGCCAGCACCCCCGGGACTAGCGGCACAGATACGCAGTATTTT. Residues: CASTPGTSGTDTQYF.

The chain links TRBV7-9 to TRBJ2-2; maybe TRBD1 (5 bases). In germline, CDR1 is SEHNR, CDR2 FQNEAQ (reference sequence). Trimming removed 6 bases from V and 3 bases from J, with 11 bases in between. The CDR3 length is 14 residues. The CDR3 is CASRSQVYTGELFF. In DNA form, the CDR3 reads TGTGCCAGCAGATCACAGGTTTACACCGGGGAGCTGTTTTTT.

In DNA form, the CDR3 reads TGTGCCAGCAGCTTAATTGAACAGGAGACCCAGTACTTC. Its protein is CASSLIEQETQYF. The chain employs TRBV7-8 and TRBJ2-5; D uncertain. The CDR3 totals 13 residues. The ends were cut back, 2 bases at V and 5 bases at J, with 9 bases in the middle. The germline V gene encodes CDR1 SGHVS and CDR2 FQNEAQ.

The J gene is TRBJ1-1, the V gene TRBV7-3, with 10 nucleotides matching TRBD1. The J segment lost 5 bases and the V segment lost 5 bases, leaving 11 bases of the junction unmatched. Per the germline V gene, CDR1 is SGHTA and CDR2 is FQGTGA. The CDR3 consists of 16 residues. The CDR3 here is CASSRTRTGGNTEAFF. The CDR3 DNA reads TGTGCCAGCAGCCGGACGAGGACAGGGGGGAATACTGAAGCTTTCTTT.

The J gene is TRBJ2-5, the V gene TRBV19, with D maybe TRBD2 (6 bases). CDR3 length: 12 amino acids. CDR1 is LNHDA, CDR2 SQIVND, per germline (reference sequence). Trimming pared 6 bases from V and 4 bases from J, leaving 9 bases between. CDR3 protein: CASRQAGETQYF. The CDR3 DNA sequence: TGTGCCAGTAGGCAAGCGGGAGAGACCCAGTACTTC.

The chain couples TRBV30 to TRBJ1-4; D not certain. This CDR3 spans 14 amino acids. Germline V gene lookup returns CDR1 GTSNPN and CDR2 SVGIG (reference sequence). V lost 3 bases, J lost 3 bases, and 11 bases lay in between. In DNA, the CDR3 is TGTGCCTGGAGACCCCGGGCCGCTAATGAAAAACTGTTTTTT. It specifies CAWRPRAANEKLFF.

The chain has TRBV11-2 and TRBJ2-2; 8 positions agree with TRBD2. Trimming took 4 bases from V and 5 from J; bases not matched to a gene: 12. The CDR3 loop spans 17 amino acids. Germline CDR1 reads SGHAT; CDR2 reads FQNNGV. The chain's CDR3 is CASSSMVAGGLTGELFF. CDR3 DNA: TGTGCCAGCAGCTCTATGGTTGCGGGGGGTCTTACCGGGGAGCTGTTTTTT.

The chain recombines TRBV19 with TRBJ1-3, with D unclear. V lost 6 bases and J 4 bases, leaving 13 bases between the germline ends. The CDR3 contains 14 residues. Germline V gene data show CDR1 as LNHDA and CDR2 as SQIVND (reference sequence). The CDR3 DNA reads TGTGCCAGTAGATCGGCCAGTACCGGAAACACCATATATTTT. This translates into CASRSASTGNTIYF.

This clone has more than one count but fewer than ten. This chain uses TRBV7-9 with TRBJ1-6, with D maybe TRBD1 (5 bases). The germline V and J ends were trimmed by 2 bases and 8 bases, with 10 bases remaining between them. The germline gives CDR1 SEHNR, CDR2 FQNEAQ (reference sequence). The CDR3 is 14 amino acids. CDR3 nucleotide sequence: TGTGCCAGCAGCTTATCCAGGGTCGATTCACCCCTCCACTTT. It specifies CASSLSRVDSPLHF.

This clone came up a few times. The CDR3 bases are TGTGCCAGCAGTTTCCGACAGGGGTCGAATGAAAAACTGTTTTTT. Translation: CASSFRQGSNEKLFF. The chain combines TRBV27 with TRBJ1-4, with 8 bases identical to TRBD1. The germline V gene has CDR1 MNHEY and CDR2 SMNVEV (reference sequence). CDR3 length: 15 amino acids. With V trimmed by 3 bases and J by 5 bases, 5 bases remained unmatched.

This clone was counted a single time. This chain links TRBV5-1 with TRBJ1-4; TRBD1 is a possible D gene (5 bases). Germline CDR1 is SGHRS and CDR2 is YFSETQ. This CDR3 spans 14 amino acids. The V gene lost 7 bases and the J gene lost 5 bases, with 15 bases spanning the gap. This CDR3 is CASGLGALNEKLFF. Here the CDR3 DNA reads TGCGCCAGCGGGTTAGGGGCTCTAAATGAAAAACTGTTTTTT.

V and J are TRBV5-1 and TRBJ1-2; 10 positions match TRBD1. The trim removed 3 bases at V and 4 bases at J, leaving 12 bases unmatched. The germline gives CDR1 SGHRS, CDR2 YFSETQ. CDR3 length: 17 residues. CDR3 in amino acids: CASSSGTGDTGGYGYTF. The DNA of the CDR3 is TGCGCCAGCAGCTCCGGGACAGGGGATACCGGAGGCTATGGCTACACCTTC. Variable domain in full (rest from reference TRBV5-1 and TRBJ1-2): KAGVTQTPRYLIKTRGQQVTLSCSPISGHRSVSWYQQTPGQGLQFLFEYFSETQRNKGNFPGRFSGRQFSNSRSEMNVSTLELGDSALYLCASSSGTGDTGGYGYTFGSGTRLTVV.

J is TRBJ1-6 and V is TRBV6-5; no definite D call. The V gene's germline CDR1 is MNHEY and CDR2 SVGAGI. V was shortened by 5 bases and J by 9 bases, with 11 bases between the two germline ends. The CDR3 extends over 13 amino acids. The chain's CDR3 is CASSEKGASPLHF. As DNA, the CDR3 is TGTGCCAGCAGTGAAAAAGGAGCTTCACCCCTCCACTTT.

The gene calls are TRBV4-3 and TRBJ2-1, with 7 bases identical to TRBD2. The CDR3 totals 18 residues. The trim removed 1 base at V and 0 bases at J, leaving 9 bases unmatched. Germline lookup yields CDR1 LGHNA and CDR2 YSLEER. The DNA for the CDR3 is TGCGCCAGCAGCCAAGTTTATCGCGGGGGAAGCTCCTACAATGAGCAGTTCTTC. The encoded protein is CASSQVYRGGSSYNEQFF.